The 31 T cell receptor beta chains in this list originate from one sample, sequenced in a study of cytomegalovirus exposure and HLA in healthy donors. Profiled with immunoSEQ multiplex PCR; TCRdb holds only in-frame clones, not every one. Of about 140,000 clones in the sample, 84% were seen once. Specimen: PBMCs. These receptors came from a woman under 40 in good health and CMV-seronegative.

Of note for this clone: A junction end diverges from the germline sequence, so it may reflect a read error. The chain couples TRBV29-1 to TRBJ2-2; TRBD2 is a possible D gene (6 bases). The CDR3 totals 13 residues. Germline loops: CDR1 SQVTM, CDR2 ANQGSEA. Written as DNA, the CDR3 is TGCAGCCTTGATCGGGGGAATCCCGGGGAGCTGTTTTTT. Its translation: CSLDRGNPGELFF.

J is TRBJ1-2 and V is TRBV7-9; perhaps TRBD1 as D (5 bases). Germline V gives CDR1 SEHNR, CDR2 FQNEAQ (reference sequence). Trimming pared 1 base from V and 2 bases from J, leaving 14 bases between. CDR3 length equals 16 residues. The CDR3 sequence: CASSLDKGRGNYGYTF. CDR3 in DNA: TGTGCCAGCAGCTTAGATAAGGGTAGGGGAAACTATGGCTACACCTTC.

J is TRBJ2-7 and V is TRBV28; the match to TRBD1 covers 9 bases. Per germline, CDR1 MDHEN and CDR2 SYDVKM. After removal of 10 bases from V and 9 bases from J, the junction contained 10 bases not matched to a gene. This CDR3 has 12 residues. This CDR3 reads CAIRDRENVQYF. Written as DNA, the CDR3 is TGTGCCATCAGGGACAGGGAGAACGTGCAGTACTTC.

The chain recombines TRBV6-1 with TRBJ1-3; 7 bases agree with TRBD1. Looked up from germline, CDR1 is MNHNS and CDR2 is SASEGT. This CDR3 is built from 13 residues. Trimming at V came to 9 bases and at J to 1 base, leaving 3 bases not matched to a gene. CDR3 DNA: TGTGCCAGTTCGACAGGGTCTGGAAACACCATATATTTT. This translates into CASSTGSGNTIYF.

In this sample, this clone turned up once. The chain links TRBV29-1 to TRBJ1-3; D unresolved. The V and J ends lost 2 bases and 2 bases respectively, with 4 bases between them. Looked up from germline, CDR1 is SQVTM and CDR2 is ANQGSEA. The CDR3 is 12 residues long. In DNA, the CDR3 is TGCAGCGTTGAAATAACTGGAAACACCATATATTTT. Amino acids: CSVEITGNTIYF.

The chain combines TRBV7-2 with TRBJ1-5; TRBD1 is a possible D gene (5 bases). Germline V gene lookup returns CDR1 SGHTA and CDR2 FQGNSA. The CDR3 loop spans 16 amino acids. V was trimmed by 5 bases and J by 0 bases, leaving 14 bases between them. The DNA of the CDR3 is TGTGCCAGCAGCCCAGATCGGGGGTTTAGCAATCAGCCCCAGCATTTT. This gives the protein CASSPDRGFSNQPQHF.

The chain links TRBV2 to TRBJ2-2; unclear D gene. The CDR3 loop spans 14 amino acids. Germline V gives CDR1 SNHLY, CDR2 FYNNEI. Trimming left V 8 bases short and J 6 bases short, with 16 bases between. The CDR3 nucleotides are TGTGCCAGCCAGGTCCTTACCCAGGCCGGGGAGCTGTTTTTT. Its protein product is CASQVLTQAGELFF.

The J gene is TRBJ2-7, the V gene TRBV6-1; 9 nucleotides agree with TRBD1. CDR3 size: 14 residues. V lost 6 bases, J lost 7 bases, and 10 bases stayed unmatched. Germline CDR1 MNHNS, CDR2 SASEGT. The CDR3 DNA sequence: TGTGCCAGCAGCCAACAGGGGGCCGGTAGTGAGCAGTACTTC. Encoded protein: CASSQQGAGSEQYF.

V gene TRBV27 combines with J gene TRBJ1-5; D remains unclear. This CDR3 region has 15 residues. Germline values: CDR1 MNHEY, CDR2 SMNVEV (reference sequence). The V and J ends lost 6 bases and 11 bases respectively, with 23 bases between them. The CDR3, as DNA: TGTGCCAGCAGGAAAACCTTACAGACCCCCATGTCCCAGCATTTT. Translated: CASRKTLQTPMSQHF.

This clone was detected once. Other nucleotide sequences in the sample specify the same CDR3. V gene TRBV9 combines with J gene TRBJ2-7; 8 nucleotides line up with TRBD1. J was trimmed by 4 bases and V by 0 bases; bases with no gene match: 3. The CDR3 loop spans 14 amino acids. Germline lookup yields CDR1 SGDLS and CDR2 YYNGEE. CDR3 in amino acids: CASSVGQGAYEQYF. CDR3 bases: TGTGCCAGCAGCGTAGGGCAGGGGGCGTACGAGCAGTACTTC. Complete variable domain (other parts from reference TRBV9 and TRBJ2-7): DSGVTQTPKHLITATGQRVTLRCSPRSGDLSVYWYQQSLDQGLQFLIQYYNGEERAKGNILERFSAQQFPDLHSELNLSSLELGDSALYFCASSVGQGAYEQYFGPGTRLTVT.

The chain carries TRBV15 and TRBJ2-1; TRBD2 matches 9 bases. V lost 1 base, J lost 6 bases, and 4 bases stayed unmatched. Germline assignment: CDR1 LNHNV and CDR2 YYDKDF (reference sequence). This CDR3 is 15 amino acids long. The CDR3 DNA reads TGTGCCACCAGCAGAGGGCTAGCGGGGAGCAATGAGCAGTTCTTC. Protein product: CATSRGLAGSNEQFF.

V and J are TRBV10-3 and TRBJ1-4, with 8 bases lining up with TRBD1. Germline-derived CDR1 and CDR2 are ENHRY and SYGVKD. The CDR3 has 14 amino acids. J gave up 8 bases and V 6 bases, and 8 bases lay outside the gene matches. For the CDR3, the DNA is TGTGCCATCAGCTCCGGGACAGGCGGGGAAAAACTGTTTTTT. Translated, it gives CAISSGTGGEKLFF.

This clone was picked up a small number of times. The V call is TRBV5-1, the J call TRBJ1-2; a weak D match, TRBD1 (6 bases). Germline V gene sequence: CDR1 SGHRS, CDR2 YFSETQ. Trimming removed 4 bases at V and 8 bases at J, with 12 bases between. CDR3 size: 12 residues. CDR3 region: CASSDNRDGYTF. DNA for the CDR3: TGCGCCAGCAGCGACAACAGGGACGGCTACACCTTC.

The chain combines TRBV25-1 with TRBJ2-5; 8 bases align to TRBD1. The CDR3 sequence is 15 residues long. Per germline, CDR1 MGHDK and CDR2 SYGVNS. J was trimmed by 3 bases and V by 3 bases; bases with no gene match: 6. The CDR3 nucleotides read TGTGCCAGCAGTGACTCAGGGACAGGCAAAGAGACCCAGTACTTC. The encoded protein is CASSDSGTGKETQYF.

The chain links TRBV21-1 to TRBJ2-2; the D call TRBD1 from the table was never checked on the DNA. TRBV21-1 is listed as a pseudogene. The CDR3 sequence is 17 residues long. The CDR3 protein is CAKHKTPRREGTGELFF. For the CDR3, the DNA is TGTGCCAAGCACAAAACCCCTCGCAGGGAAGGCACCGGGGAGCTGTTTTTT.

The chain has TRBV15 and TRBJ2-3; 8 bases align to TRBD2. The length of the CDR3 is 16 residues. V lost 0 bases to trimming and J lost 9 bases; unmatched junction nucleotides: 11. Germline V gene lookup returns CDR1 LNHNV and CDR2 YYDKDF (reference sequence). CDR3 sequence (DNA): TGTGCCACCAGCAGAGATCAGGTCGGTAGCGGGGACACGCAGTATTTT. Amino acids: CATSRDQVGSGDTQYF.

Turning to this clone: The sample holds other DNA sequences that translate to the same CDR3. The CDR3, as DNA: TGTGCCAGCACCAAGGACAGGGGGGACATGGGGCCCCAGCATTTT. Its translation is CASTKDRGDMGPQHF. The chain links TRBV2 to TRBJ1-5; 10 bases align to TRBD1. The germline V gene has CDR1 SNHLY and CDR2 FYNNEI. The CDR3 is made up of 15 amino acids. The junction had 12 bases not matched to a gene; V was cut back by 7 bases and J by 9 bases.

This clone was detected a few times. V and J are TRBV2 and TRBJ1-2, with 8 nucleotides matching TRBD1. Per germline, CDR1 SNHLY and CDR2 FYNNEI. The V and J ends lost 1 base and 4 bases, in that order; junction bases with no gene match: 5. There are 15 residues in the CDR3. The CDR3: CASSEGTGISYGYTF. In nucleotides, the CDR3 is TGTGCCAGCAGTGAAGGGACAGGGATTAGCTATGGCTACACCTTC.

This chain connects TRBV5-1 to TRBJ1-1, with a possible D match to TRBD1 (5 bases). CDR3 size: 13 residues. Between the trimmed V and J ends, which lost 4 bases and 5 bases, there was a span of 12 bases. Germline assignment: CDR1 SGHRS and CDR2 YFSETQ. The CDR3 DNA reads TGCGCCAGCAGCCGGGGGGGATGGACTGAAGCTTTCTTT. Amino acids: CASSRGGWTEAFF.

This clone was observed a handful of times. V usage is TRBV19 and J usage is TRBJ1-5; the match to TRBD1 covers 9 bases. The length of the CDR3 is 16 residues. The ends lost 5 bases at V and 0 bases at J; junction bases unmatched: 5. Germline V lookup: CDR1 LNHDA, CDR2 SQIVND (reference sequence). This CDR3 reads CASSGQGLDSNQPQHF. The DNA of the CDR3 is TGTGCCAGTAGTGGACAGGGGCTCGATAGCAATCAGCCCCAGCATTTT.

The rearrangement links TRBV6-1 to TRBJ2-1, with D possibly TRBD1 on 5 matching bases. V shed 4 bases and J shed 0 bases, with 13 bases lying between them. This CDR3 comprises 16 residues. Per the germline V gene, CDR1 is MNHNS and CDR2 is SASEGT. The CDR3 spells CASSGAGSVSYNEQFF. CDR3 DNA: TGTGCCAGCAGTGGGGCAGGGTCGGTCTCCTACAATGAGCAGTTCTTC.

The gene calls are TRBV2 and TRBJ1-6; TRBD1 aligns across 10 bases. Germline CDR1 SNHLY, CDR2 FYNNEI. Germline trimming cut 2 bases from V and 9 bases from J; bases unmatched to any gene: 7. This CDR3 is 16 amino acids long. The CDR3 nucleotides read TGTGCCAGCAGTGAACCGACAGGGGGCAGGGGTTCACCCCTCCACTTT. This sequence encodes CASSEPTGGRGSPLHF.

This chain uses TRBV2 with TRBJ2-5, with D possibly being TRBD1 (6 bases). The CDR3 spans 15 residues. Germline V CDR1 and CDR2: SNHLY, FYNNEI. Trimming cost V 5 bases and J 2 bases, with 15 bases left between them. Here the CDR3 DNA reads TGTGCCAGCAGTTTTGACAGGACGATACAAGAGACCCAGTACTTC. Amino acids: CASSFDRTIQETQYF.

The V gene is TRBV7-6, the J gene TRBJ2-1, with TRBD2 matching 11 bases. CDR3 size: 20 residues. CDR1 is SGHVS and CDR2 is FNYEAQ in the germline V gene. Unmatched junction bases numbered 16, after V lost 4 bases and J lost 2 bases. DNA for the CDR3: TGTGCCAGCAGCTCTAGATATAGCGGGGGGGCCCTTATACCCTACAATGAGCAGTTCTTC. The encoded protein is CASSSRYSGGALIPYNEQFF.

CDR3 coding DNA: TGTGCCAGCAGTTCGCGGGGGGGGTTCGGGGAGACCCAGTACTTC. Protein sequence: CASSSRGGFGETQYF. The chain couples TRBV6-5 to TRBJ2-5; 9 bases line up with TRBD2. Germline values: CDR1 MNHEY, CDR2 SVGAGI. After removal of 4 bases from V and 5 bases from J, the junction contained 8 bases not matched to a gene. CDR3 length: 15 residues.

CDR3 sequence (DNA): TGTGCCAGCAGTGAGAGCGGGGATCCGAACACTGAAGCTTTCTTT. This gives the protein CASSESGDPNTEAFF. The chain carries TRBV2 and TRBJ1-1; D is unresolved. Germline V gene lookup returns CDR1 SNHLY and CDR2 FYNNEI. The CDR3 is 15 residues long. V shed 3 bases and J shed 1 base, with 12 bases lying between them.

The V and J genes are TRBV5-1 and TRBJ2-7; D possibly corresponds to TRBD2 (6 bases). This CDR3 region has 15 residues. The V gene's germline CDR1 is SGHRS and CDR2 YFSETQ. V was shortened by 4 bases and J by 7 bases, with 21 bases between the two germline ends. CDR3 DNA sequence: TGCGCCAGCAGCCTGGCCGGGACGGGAGAGGGGGAGCAGTACTTC. This translates into CASSLAGTGEGEQYF.

The rearrangement joins TRBV6-5 to TRBJ1-4; 9 bases line up with TRBD1. Germline values: CDR1 MNHEY, CDR2 SVGAGI. The CDR3 is 15 amino acids. The trim removed 5 bases at V and 4 bases at J, leaving 5 bases unmatched. CDR3 DNA: TGTGCCAGCAGTAAGGGGACAGGGTTTAATGAAAAACTGTTTTTT. Protein: CASSKGTGFNEKLFF.

The gene calls are TRBV5-1 and TRBJ1-6; 9 bases line up with TRBD1. The germline CDR1 and CDR2 sequences are SGHRS and YFSETQ. The CDR3 totals 17 residues. With V trimmed by 3 bases and J by 7 bases, 11 bases remained unmatched. The CDR3 here is CASSSGTGTGSNSPLHF. The CDR3 DNA is TGCGCCAGCAGCTCCGGGACCGGGACAGGGTCCAATTCACCCCTCCACTTT.

The CDR3, as DNA: TGTGCCAGCAGTGCCGAAGACAGTAATACGCAGTATTTT. Amino acids: CASSAEDSNTQYF. This chain uses TRBV6-4 with TRBJ2-3; D is perhaps TRBD1 (5 bases). V was clipped by 4 bases and J by 7 bases, with 12 bases between them. The CDR3 is 13 residues long. From germline, CDR1 is MRHNA and CDR2 SNTAGT.

The rearrangement links TRBV2 to TRBJ2-3, with TRBD1 matching over 11 bases. CDR1 is SNHLY and CDR2 is FYNNEI in the germline V gene. This CDR3 is built from 15 residues. V shed 6 bases and J 5 bases; nucleotides not matched to a gene: 7. CDR3 sequence (DNA): TGTGCCAGCAGGGGGGACAGGGGGAACCGAGATACGCAGTATTTT. This sequence encodes CASRGDRGNRDTQYF.